Sequencing of this T cell receptor (beta chain) was carried out in a study of sequential checkpoint blockade in melanoma. Study-level information: Arm A got nivolumab then ipilimumab; arm B the reverse, 1:1. Maintenance nivolumab came after either treatment sequence.

Treatment denoted: randomized to nivolumab then ipilimumab (arm A) or the reverse (arm B). None of the patients previously received DNA-damaging chemotherapy. Live CD3+CD8+ CD19− CD56− cells were sorted from PBMCs. The J segment lost 10 bases and the V segment lost 6 bases, leaving 15 bases of the junction unmatched. The germline V gene encodes CDR1 MNHEY and CDR2 SMNVEV (reference sequence). The CDR3 covers 15 residues. TCRdb's copy holds only in-frame clones and misses some; the assay was immunoSEQ multiplex PCR. The data show about 12,000 clones, with roughly 80% seen just once and 10% held by the top ten.

The TCR comes from a human donor with melanoma. Sequenced here: CD8+ T cells sorted from blood (inferred from file names), sampled from a patient given nivolumab and ipilimumab in sequence. The chain links TRBV27 to TRBJ2-1; 7 nucleotides match TRBD1. The CDR3 sequence is CASRSRQGSPREQFF. Here the CDR3 DNA reads TGTGCCAGCAGGAGTAGACAGGGTTCCCCCAGGGAGCAGTTCTTC.